This note documents a single T cell receptor beta chain sequence. Its specificity is not known. Both 60 Vbeta primers and 13 Jbeta primers went into the PCR. TCRdb's table, derived via immunoSEQ multiplex PCR, lists solely in-frame clones and lacks some. The sample lists about 170,000 clones, approximately 80% seen once, with less than 2.5% in the top ten. The record originates from a study of cytomegalovirus exposure and HLA in healthy donors. The study's findings and limits: Researchers counted over 150 TCR beta chains as cytomegalovirus-associated. Versus the approximately 700-donor mean, an Asian-associated ancestry cluster reportedly showed fewer N-insertions in a later analysis. Cytomegalovirus status was reportedly diagnosed by the classifier with high specificity and sensitivity. Researchers reported in a later analysis that common viral pathogens appeared linked to several top clusters.

Germline V gene lookup returns CDR1 SEHNR and CDR2 FQNEAQ (reference sequence). CDR3 length: 14 amino acids. V shed 10 bases, J shed 2 bases, and the junction held 8 bases outside the gene matches. Sequenced sample: PBMCs. This TCR was recovered from a male donor in good health and CMV-seronegative. The chain is built from TRBV7-9 and TRBJ2-5, with 9 bases identical to TRBD1. CDR3 in amino acids: CATAGQGGQETQYF. For the CDR3, the DNA is TGTGCCACCGCGGGACAGGGTGGACAAGAGACCCAGTACTTC.